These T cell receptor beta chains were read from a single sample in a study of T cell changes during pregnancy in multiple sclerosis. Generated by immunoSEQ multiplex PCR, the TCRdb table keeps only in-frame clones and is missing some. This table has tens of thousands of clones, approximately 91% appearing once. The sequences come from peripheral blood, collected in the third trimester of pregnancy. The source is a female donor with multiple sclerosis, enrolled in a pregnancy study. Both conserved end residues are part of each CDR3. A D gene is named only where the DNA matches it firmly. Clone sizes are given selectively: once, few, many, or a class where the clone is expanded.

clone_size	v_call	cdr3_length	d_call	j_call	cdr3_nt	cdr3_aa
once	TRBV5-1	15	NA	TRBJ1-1	TGCGCCAGCAGCGCTGAGGGACTTCAGAACACTGAAGCTTTCTTT	CASSAEGLQNTEAFF
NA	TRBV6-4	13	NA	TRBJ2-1	TGTGCCAGCAGTGACCGCCGGAGGGATGAGCAGTTCTTC	CASSDRRRDEQFF
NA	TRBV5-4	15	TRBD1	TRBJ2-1	TGTGCCAGCAGCGGACGCGACAGGGTATACAATGAGCAGTTCTTC	CASSGRDRVYNEQFF
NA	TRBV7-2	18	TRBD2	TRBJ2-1	TGTGCCAGCAGCCTAACGAGGGGCGGGGGGGCCCGTTGGAATGAGCAGTTCTTC	CASSLTRGGGARWNEQFF
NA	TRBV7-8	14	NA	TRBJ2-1	TGTGCCGCCGCGCGGGGTAGCTCCTACAATGAGCAGTTCTTC	CAAARGSSYNEQFF
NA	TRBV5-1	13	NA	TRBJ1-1	TGCGCCAGCAGCTTCGCCTCACTGACTGAAGCTTTCTTT	CASSFASLTEAFF
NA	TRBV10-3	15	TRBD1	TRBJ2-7	TGTGCCATCAGTGATTCGCGAGACAGGGCCTACGAGCAGTACTTC	CAISDSRDRAYEQYF
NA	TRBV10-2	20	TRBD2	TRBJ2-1	TGCGCCAGCAAAGGACCCGGTCGAGCGGGGGTCCGAAGCTCCTACAATGAGCAGTTCTTC	CASKGPGRAGVRSSYNEQFF
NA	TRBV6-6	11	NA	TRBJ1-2	TGTGCCAGCAGGGGAGGGGATGGCTACACCTTC	CASRGGDGYTF
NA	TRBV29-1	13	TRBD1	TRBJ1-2	TGCAGCGTGGCACAGGGGGAGAACTATGGCTACACCTTC	CSVAQGENYGYTF
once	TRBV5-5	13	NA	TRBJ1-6	TGTGCCAGCAGCCTGGCAGGCGATTCACCCCTCCACTTT	CASSLAGDSPLHF
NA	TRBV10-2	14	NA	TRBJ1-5	TGCGCCAGCAGTGGTAGTGCGGCCAATCAGCCCCAGCATTTT	CASSGSAANQPQHF
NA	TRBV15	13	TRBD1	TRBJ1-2	TGTGCCACCGAGACGGGACAGGGGGATGGCTACACCTTC	CATETGQGDGYTF